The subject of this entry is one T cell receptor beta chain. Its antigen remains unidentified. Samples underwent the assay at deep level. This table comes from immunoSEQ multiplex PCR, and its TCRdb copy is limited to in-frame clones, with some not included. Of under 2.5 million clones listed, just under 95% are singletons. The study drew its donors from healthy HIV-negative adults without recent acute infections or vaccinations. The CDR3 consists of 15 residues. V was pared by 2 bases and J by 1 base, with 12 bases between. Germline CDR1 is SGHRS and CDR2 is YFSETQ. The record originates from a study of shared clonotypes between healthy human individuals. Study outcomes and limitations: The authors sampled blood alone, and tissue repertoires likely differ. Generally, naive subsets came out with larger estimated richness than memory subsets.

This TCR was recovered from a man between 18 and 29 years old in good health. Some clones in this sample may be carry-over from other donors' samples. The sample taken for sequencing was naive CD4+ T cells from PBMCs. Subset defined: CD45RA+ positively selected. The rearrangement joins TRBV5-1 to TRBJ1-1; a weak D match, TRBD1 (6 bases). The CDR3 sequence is CASSLTGLRNTEAFF. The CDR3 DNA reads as TGCGCCAGCAGCTTAACAGGGCTTAGGAACACTGAAGCTTTCTTT.